This is a list of T cell receptor beta chains from one sample in a study of beta chain features in type 1 diabetes. The method was immunoSEQ multiplex PCR; TCRdb's version includes in-frame clones alone and lacks a portion of them. The data show approximately 150,000 clones, with about 12% seen just once and under 1.5% held by the top ten. The specimen was central memory CD4+ T cells from blood. These receptors were taken from a man between 18 and 29 years old with type 1 diabetes. Both conserved end residues are part of each CDR3. The D gene is left open where the match is weak. Size values are once, few and many counts, or a class for expanded clones, and some rows have none.

j_call: TRBJ1-5; clone_size: few; d_call: TRBD1; v_call: TRBV7-9; cdr3_nt: TGTGCCAGCAGCCCCGGGGACAGGGGGCTCAGCAATCAGCCCCAGCATTTT; cdr3_aa: CASSPGDRGLSNQPQHF
j_call: TRBJ2-5; clone_size: NA; d_call: NA; v_call: TRBV4-1; cdr3_nt: TGCGCCAGCAGCCAATCTCCGGGGCAGCCTTCTGAGTACTTC; cdr3_aa: CASSQSPGQPSEYF
j_call: TRBJ2-3; clone_size: NA; d_call: TRBD1; v_call: TRBV5-1; cdr3_nt: TGCGCCAGCAGCTTCGGACAGGGCACAGATACGCAGTATTTT; cdr3_aa: CASSFGQGTDTQYF
j_call: TRBJ2-3; clone_size: few; d_call: TRBD2; v_call: TRBV4-2; cdr3_nt: TGTGCCAGCAGCCAAGACGGGGGGAAACGGGATACGCAGTATTTT; cdr3_aa: CASSQDGGKRDTQYF
j_call: TRBJ2-2; clone_size: NA; d_call: TRBD1; v_call: TRBV7-9; cdr3_nt: TGTGCCAGCAGCGTGGACAGGCTCCGGGAGCTGTTTTTT; cdr3_aa: CASSVDRLRELFF
j_call: TRBJ1-6; clone_size: NA; d_call: NA; v_call: TRBV30; cdr3_nt: TGTGCCTGGGGGGGGTATAATTCACCCCTCCACTTT; cdr3_aa: CAWGGYNSPLHF
j_call: TRBJ2-5; clone_size: few; d_call: TRBD2; v_call: TRBV7-9; cdr3_nt: TGTGCCAGCAGCCGTCGGACTAGCGAGCAAGAGACCCAGTACTTC; cdr3_aa: CASSRRTSEQETQYF
j_call: TRBJ2-3; clone_size: few; d_call: TRBD2; v_call: TRBV7-6; cdr3_nt: TGTGCCAGCAGCTTGGGGGCCGGGACTAGCGCAGATACGCAGTATTTT; cdr3_aa: CASSLGAGTSADTQYF
j_call: TRBJ1-3; clone_size: few; d_call: NA; v_call: TRBV5-1; cdr3_nt: TGCGCCAGCAGCGCTACAGTCTCTGGAAACACCATATATTTT; cdr3_aa: CASSATVSGNTIYF
j_call: TRBJ2-7; clone_size: NA; d_call: TRBD2; v_call: TRBV2; cdr3_nt: TGTGCCAGCAGTGAATGGGGGGGCTCCTACGAGCAGTACTTC; cdr3_aa: CASSEWGGSYEQYF
j_call: TRBJ2-5; clone_size: NA; d_call: TRBD2; v_call: TRBV5-4; cdr3_nt: TGTGCCAGCAGCTTCCGGGGGGTAGATTTAGAGACCCAGTACTTC; cdr3_aa: CASSFRGVDLETQYF
j_call: TRBJ1-5; clone_size: few; d_call: NA; v_call: TRBV7-5; cdr3_nt: TGTGCCAGAAGCTTGCCGAGGGGCAATCAGCCCCAGCATTTT; cdr3_aa: CARSLPRGNQPQHF
j_call: TRBJ2-3; clone_size: medium-sized; d_call: NA; v_call: TRBV29-1; cdr3_nt: TGCAGCGTTGGACAGCTCACAGATACGCAGTATTTT; cdr3_aa: CSVGQLTDTQYF
j_call: TRBJ1-2; clone_size: NA; d_call: NA; v_call: TRBV10-3; cdr3_nt: TGTGCCATCAGTGAGTCTGAAAGGGACTATGGCTACACCTTC; cdr3_aa: CAISESERDYGYTF
j_call: TRBJ2-1; clone_size: few; d_call: TRBD2; v_call: TRBV7-8; cdr3_nt: TGTGCCAGCAGCCTTACTAGCGGGGCTTACAATGAGCAGTTCTTC; cdr3_aa: CASSLTSGAYNEQFF
j_call: TRBJ2-7; clone_size: NA; d_call: NA; v_call: TRBV30; cdr3_nt: TGTGCCTGGAATCTCGGGTTTACCTACGAGCAGTACTTC; cdr3_aa: CAWNLGFTYEQYF
j_call: TRBJ1-5; clone_size: NA; d_call: NA; v_call: TRBV11-1; cdr3_nt: TGTGCCAGCAGCTTCGATGGTGGTAGCAATCAGCCCCAGCATTTT; cdr3_aa: CASSFDGGSNQPQHF
j_call: TRBJ2-2; clone_size: few; d_call: NA; v_call: TRBV7-9; cdr3_nt: TGTGCCAGCAGCTTAGAGGTTGTGGACACCGGGGAGCTGTTTTTT; cdr3_aa: CASSLEVVDTGELFF
j_call: TRBJ1-5; clone_size: NA; d_call: NA; v_call: TRBV15; cdr3_nt: TGTGCCACCAATGGCAGGGGAGCACAGCCCCAGCATTTT; cdr3_aa: CATNGRGAQPQHF
j_call: TRBJ1-2; clone_size: few; d_call: TRBD1; v_call: TRBV7-9; cdr3_nt: TGCGCCAGCACCCTACAGGGGAGGGTCGGCGGCTACACCTTC; cdr3_aa: CASTLQGRVGGYTF
j_call: TRBJ1-2; clone_size: NA; d_call: NA; v_call: TRBV29-1; cdr3_nt: TGCAGCGTTGAATTCTGGGGGGCTAACTATGGCTACACCTTC; cdr3_aa: CSVEFWGANYGYTF
j_call: TRBJ1-5; clone_size: NA; d_call: NA; v_call: TRBV30; cdr3_nt: TGTGCCTGGAGTGGGCAGAATCAGCCCCAGCATTTT; cdr3_aa: CAWSGQNQPQHF
j_call: TRBJ1-5; clone_size: few; d_call: TRBD1; v_call: TRBV5-8; cdr3_nt: TGTGCCAGCAGCTTGCCGCGGACAGGCTGGTTTCCCAATCAGCCCCAGCATTTT; cdr3_aa: CASSLPRTGWFPNQPQHF
j_call: TRBJ1-4; clone_size: NA; d_call: NA; v_call: TRBV10-3; cdr3_nt: TGTGCCATCAGTGAGTCGGAGGAAAAACTGTTTTTT; cdr3_aa: CAISESEEKLFF
j_call: TRBJ2-5; clone_size: NA; d_call: TRBD2; v_call: TRBV4-1; cdr3_nt: TGCGCCAGCAGCCATAATAGCGGGGCGCTGGAACAAGAGACCCAGTACTTC; cdr3_aa: CASSHNSGALEQETQYF
j_call: TRBJ1-1; clone_size: NA; d_call: NA; v_call: TRBV30; cdr3_nt: TGTGCCTGGAGTGGGACGGCGACTCTTTACACTGAAGCTTTCTTT; cdr3_aa: CAWSGTATLYTEAFF
j_call: TRBJ2-1; clone_size: few; d_call: TRBD2; v_call: TRBV18; cdr3_nt: TGTGCCAGCTCACCACCGGCTAGCGGGGGGTCATACAATGAGCAGTTCTTC; cdr3_aa: CASSPPASGGSYNEQFF
j_call: TRBJ2-1; clone_size: NA; d_call: NA; v_call: TRBV7-6; cdr3_nt: TGTGCCAGCACTCCTGCGGGGGCGCCCCCCAATGAGCAGTTCTTC; cdr3_aa: CASTPAGAPPNEQFF
j_call: TRBJ1-1; clone_size: NA; d_call: NA; v_call: TRBV12-5; cdr3_nt: TGTGCTAGTGGTTTGCAGGGGCTGACCACTGAAGCTTTCTTT; cdr3_aa: CASGLQGLTTEAFF
j_call: TRBJ1-3; clone_size: NA; d_call: TRBD1; v_call: TRBV5-4; cdr3_nt: TGTGCCAGCAGCCCAGACAGGGGTGTATCTGGAAACACCATATATTTT; cdr3_aa: CASSPDRGVSGNTIYF
j_call: TRBJ2-1; clone_size: few; d_call: NA; v_call: TRBV7-2; cdr3_nt: TGTGCCAGCAGCTTATCGCGGGGCCATTACAATGAGCAGTTCTTC; cdr3_aa: CASSLSRGHYNEQFF